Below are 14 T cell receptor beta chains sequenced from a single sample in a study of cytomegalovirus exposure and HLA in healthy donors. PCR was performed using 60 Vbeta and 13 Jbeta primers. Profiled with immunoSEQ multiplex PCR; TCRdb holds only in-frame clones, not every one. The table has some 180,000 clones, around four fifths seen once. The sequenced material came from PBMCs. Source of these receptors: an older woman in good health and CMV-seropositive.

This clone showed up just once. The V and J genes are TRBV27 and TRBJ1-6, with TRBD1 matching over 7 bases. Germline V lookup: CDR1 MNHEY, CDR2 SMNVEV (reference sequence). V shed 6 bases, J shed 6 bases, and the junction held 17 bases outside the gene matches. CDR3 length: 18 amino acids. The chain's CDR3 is CASSSHPTGVKGNSPLHF. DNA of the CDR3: TGTGCCAGCAGCTCACACCCCACAGGGGTAAAGGGTAATTCACCCCTCCACTTT.

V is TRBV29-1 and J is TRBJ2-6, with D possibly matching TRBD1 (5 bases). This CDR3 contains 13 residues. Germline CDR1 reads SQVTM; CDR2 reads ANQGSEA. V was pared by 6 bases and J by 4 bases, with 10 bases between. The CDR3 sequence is CSVRTSGANVLTF. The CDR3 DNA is TGCAGCGTCAGGACATCCGGGGCCAACGTCCTGACTTTC.

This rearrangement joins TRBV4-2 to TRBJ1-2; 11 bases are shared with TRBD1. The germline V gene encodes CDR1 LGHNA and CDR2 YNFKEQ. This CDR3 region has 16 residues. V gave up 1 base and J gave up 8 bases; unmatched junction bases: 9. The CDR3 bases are TGTGCCAGCAGCCAAGGCTCGGGACAGGGGGTGGAAGGCTACACCTTC. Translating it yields CASSQGSGQGVEGYTF.

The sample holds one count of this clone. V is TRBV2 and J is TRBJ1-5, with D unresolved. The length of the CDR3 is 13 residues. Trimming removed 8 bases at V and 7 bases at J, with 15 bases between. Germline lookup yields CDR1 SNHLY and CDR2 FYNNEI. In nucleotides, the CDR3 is TGTGCCAGCGTCCTAGCAGCCCGGCAGCCCCAGCATTTT. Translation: CASVLAARQPQHF.

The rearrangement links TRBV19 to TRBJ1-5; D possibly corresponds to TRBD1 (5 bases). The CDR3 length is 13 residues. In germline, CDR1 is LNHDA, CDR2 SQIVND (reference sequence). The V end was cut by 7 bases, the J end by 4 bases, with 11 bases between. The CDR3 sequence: CASTLGANQPQHF. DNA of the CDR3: TGTGCCAGTACCCTTGGGGCTAATCAGCCCCAGCATTTT.

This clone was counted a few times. For the CDR3, the DNA is TGTGCCAGCAGTTTGACTAGCGGGGATTATGAGCAGTTCTTC. This encodes CASSLTSGDYEQFF. This chain links TRBV2 with TRBJ2-1; TRBD2 agrees at 11 bases. CDR1 and CDR2 from the germline V gene are SNHLY and FYNNEI. The trim removed 5 bases at V and 8 bases at J, leaving 5 bases unmatched. The CDR3 has 14 amino acids.

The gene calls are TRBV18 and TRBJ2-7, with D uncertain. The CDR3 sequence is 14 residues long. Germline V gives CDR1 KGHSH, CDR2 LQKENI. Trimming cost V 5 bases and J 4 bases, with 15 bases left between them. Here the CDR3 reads CASSTQTNSYEQYF. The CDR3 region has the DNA TGTGCCAGCTCAACACAAACCAACAGTTACGAGCAGTACTTC.

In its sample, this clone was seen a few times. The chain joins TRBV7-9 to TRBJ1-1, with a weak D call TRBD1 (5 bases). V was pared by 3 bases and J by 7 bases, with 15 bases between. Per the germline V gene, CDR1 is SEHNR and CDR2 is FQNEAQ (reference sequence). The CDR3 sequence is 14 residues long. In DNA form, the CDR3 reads TGTGCCAGCAGCTTTGTCCGGACAAAGCTTGAAGCTTTCTTT. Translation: CASSFVRTKLEAFF.

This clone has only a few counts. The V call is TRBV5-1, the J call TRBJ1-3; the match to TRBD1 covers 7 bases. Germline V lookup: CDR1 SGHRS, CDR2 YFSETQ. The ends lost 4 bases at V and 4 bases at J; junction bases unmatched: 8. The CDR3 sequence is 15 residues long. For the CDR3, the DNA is TGCGCCAGCAGCATAACAGGGGCCTGGGGAAACACCATATATTTT. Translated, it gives CASSITGAWGNTIYF.

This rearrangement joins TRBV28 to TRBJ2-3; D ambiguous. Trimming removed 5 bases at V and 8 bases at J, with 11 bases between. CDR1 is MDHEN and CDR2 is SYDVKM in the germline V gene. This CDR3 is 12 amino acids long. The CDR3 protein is CASSLLVGTQYF. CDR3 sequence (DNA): TGTGCCAGCAGTCTCCTGGTCGGTACGCAGTATTTT.

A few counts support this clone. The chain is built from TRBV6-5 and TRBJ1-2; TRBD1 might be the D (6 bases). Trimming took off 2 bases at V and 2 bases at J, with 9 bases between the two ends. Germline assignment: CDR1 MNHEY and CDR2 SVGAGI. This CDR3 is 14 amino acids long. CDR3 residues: CASSYGGANYGYTF. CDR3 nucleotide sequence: TGTGCCAGCAGTTACGGGGGCGCCAACTATGGCTACACCTTC.

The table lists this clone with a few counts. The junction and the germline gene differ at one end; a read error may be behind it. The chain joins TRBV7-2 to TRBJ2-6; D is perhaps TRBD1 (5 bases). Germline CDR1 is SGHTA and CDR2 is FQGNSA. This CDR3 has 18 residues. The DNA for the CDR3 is TGTGCCAGCAGCGTATTTGGTTTCGGTAAATCTGGGGCCAACGGCCTGACTTTC. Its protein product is CASSVFGFGKSGANGLTF. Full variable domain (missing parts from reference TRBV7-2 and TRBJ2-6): GAGVSQSPSNKVTEKGKDVELRCDPISGHTALYWYRQSLGQGLEFLIYFQGNSAPDKSGLPSDRFSAERTGGSVSTLTIQRTQQEDSAVYLCASSVFGFGKSGANGLTFGAGSRLTVL.

The CDR3 DNA reads as TGTGCCAGTAGTATAGGGACAGGGTCCGGGAGCTCCTACAATGAGCAGTTCTTC. Translating gives CASSIGTGSGSSYNEQFF. The chain recombines TRBV19 with TRBJ2-1, with 8 nucleotides matching TRBD1. The CDR3 has 18 residues. Trimming at V came to 1 base and at J to 0 bases, leaving 8 bases not matched to a gene. CDR1 and CDR2 from the germline V gene are LNHDA and SQIVND (reference sequence).

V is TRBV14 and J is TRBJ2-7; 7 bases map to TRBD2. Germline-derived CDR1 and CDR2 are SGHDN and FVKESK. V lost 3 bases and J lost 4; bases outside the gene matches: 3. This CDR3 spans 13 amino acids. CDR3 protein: CASSHYGRYEQYF. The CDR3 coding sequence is TGTGCCAGCAGCCACTACGGGAGGTACGAGCAGTACTTC.